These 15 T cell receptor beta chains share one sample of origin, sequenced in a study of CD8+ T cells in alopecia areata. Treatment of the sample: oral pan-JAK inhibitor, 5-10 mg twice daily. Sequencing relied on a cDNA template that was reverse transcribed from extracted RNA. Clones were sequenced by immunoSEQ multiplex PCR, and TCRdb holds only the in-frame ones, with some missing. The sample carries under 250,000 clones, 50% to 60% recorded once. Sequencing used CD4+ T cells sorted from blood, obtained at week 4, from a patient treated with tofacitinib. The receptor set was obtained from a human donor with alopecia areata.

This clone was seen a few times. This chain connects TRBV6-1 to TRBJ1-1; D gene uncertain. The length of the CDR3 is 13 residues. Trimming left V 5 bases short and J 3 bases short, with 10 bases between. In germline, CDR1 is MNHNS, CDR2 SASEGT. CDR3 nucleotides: TGTGCCAGCAGTATAAACAGAGACACTGAAGCTTTCTTT. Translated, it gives CASSINRDTEAFF.

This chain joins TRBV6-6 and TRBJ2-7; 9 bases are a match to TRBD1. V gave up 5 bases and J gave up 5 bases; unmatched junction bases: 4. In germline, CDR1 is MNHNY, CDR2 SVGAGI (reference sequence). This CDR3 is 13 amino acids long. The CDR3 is CASSITGGNEQYF. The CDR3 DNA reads TGTGCCAGCAGTATCACAGGGGGCAACGAGCAGTACTTC.

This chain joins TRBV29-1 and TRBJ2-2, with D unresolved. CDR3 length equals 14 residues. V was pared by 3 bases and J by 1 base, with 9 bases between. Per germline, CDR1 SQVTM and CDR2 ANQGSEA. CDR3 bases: TGCAGCGTTGAGGGTACCTTGAACACCGGGGAGCTGTTTTTT. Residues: CSVEGTLNTGELFF.

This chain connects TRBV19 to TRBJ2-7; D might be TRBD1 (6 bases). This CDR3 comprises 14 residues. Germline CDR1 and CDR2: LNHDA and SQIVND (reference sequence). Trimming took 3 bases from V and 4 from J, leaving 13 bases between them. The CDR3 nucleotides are TGTGCCAGTAGTATGCCAGGGGCTTATTACGAGCAGTACTTC. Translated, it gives CASSMPGAYYEQYF.

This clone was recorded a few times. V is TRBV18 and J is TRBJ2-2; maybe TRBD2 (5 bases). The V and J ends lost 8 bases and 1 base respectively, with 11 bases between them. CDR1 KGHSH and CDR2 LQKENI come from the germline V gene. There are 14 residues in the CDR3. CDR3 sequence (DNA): TGTGCCAGCACGCCACTAGAGAACACCGGGGAGCTGTTTTTT. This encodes CASTPLENTGELFF.

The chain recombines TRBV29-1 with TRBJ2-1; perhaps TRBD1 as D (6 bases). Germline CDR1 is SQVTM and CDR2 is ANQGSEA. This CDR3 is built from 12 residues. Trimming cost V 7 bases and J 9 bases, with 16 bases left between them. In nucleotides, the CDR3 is TGCAGCGCCCAAGGGGGTAGAAGTGAGCAGTTCTTC. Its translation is CSAQGGRSEQFF.

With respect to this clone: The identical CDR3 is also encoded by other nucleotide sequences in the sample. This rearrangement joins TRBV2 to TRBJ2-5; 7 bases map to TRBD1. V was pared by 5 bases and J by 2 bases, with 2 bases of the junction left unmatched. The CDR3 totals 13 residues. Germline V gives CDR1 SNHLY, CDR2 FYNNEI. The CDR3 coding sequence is TGTGCCAGCAGTCGGGACAGACAAGAGACCCAGTACTTC. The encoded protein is CASSRDRQETQYF.

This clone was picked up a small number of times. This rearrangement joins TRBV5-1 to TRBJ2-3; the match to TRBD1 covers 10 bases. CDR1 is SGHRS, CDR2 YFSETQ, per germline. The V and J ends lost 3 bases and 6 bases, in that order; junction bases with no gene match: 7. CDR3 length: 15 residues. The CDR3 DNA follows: TGCGCCAGCAGCTCGCGGACAGGGGGGGACGATACGCAGTATTTT. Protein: CASSSRTGGDDTQYF.

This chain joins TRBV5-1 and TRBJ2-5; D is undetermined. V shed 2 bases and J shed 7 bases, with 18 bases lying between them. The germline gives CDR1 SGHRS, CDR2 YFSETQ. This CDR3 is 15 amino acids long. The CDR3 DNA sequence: TGCGCCAGCAGCTTAATGGGTATAGATTCGGGGACCCAGTACTTC. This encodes CASSLMGIDSGTQYF.

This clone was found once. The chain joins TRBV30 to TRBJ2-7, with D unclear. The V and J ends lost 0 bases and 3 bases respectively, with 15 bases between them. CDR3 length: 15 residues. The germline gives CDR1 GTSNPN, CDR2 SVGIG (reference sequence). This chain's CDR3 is CAWSVNGEAVYEQYF. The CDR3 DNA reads TGTGCCTGGAGTGTAAATGGCGAGGCCGTCTACGAGCAGTACTTC. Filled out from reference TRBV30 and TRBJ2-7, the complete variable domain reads SQTIHQWPATLVQPVGSPLSLECTVEGTSNPNLYWYRQAAGRGLQLLFYSVGIGQISSEVPQNLSASRPQDRQFILSSKKLLLSDSGFYLCAWSVNGEAVYEQYFGPGTRLTVT.

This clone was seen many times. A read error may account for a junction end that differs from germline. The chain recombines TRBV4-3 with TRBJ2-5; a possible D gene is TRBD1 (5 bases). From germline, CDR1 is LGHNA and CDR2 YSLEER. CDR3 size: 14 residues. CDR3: CASSQGAGQGTQYF. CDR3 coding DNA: TGCGCCAGCAGCCAAGGGGCAGGGCAAGGGACCCAGTACTTC.

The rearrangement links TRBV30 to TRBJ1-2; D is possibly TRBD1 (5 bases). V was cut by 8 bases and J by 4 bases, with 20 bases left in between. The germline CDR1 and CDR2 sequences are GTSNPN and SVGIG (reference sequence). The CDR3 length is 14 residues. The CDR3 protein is CALKRQPNLYGYTF. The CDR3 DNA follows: TGTGCCCTCAAAAGACAGCCAAACCTCTATGGCTACACCTTC.

CDR3 DNA sequence: TGTGCCAGCAGTTACTCGGGGGGGAACAATCAGCCCCAGCATTTT. Protein product: CASSYSGGNNQPQHF. The chain has TRBV6-5 and TRBJ1-5; weak D call: TRBD1 (5 bases). CDR3 size: 15 residues. The V end lost 0 bases, the J end lost 3 bases, and 9 bases lay between the germline ends. Germline V gene sequence: CDR1 MNHEY, CDR2 SVGAGI.

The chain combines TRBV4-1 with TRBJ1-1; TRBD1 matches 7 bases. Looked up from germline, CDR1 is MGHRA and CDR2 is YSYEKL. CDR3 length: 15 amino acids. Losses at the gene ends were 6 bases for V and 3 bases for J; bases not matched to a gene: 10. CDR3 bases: TGCGCCAGCAGTATGACAGGGCTGGTGGACACTGAAGCTTTCTTT. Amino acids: CASSMTGLVDTEAFF.

CDR3 sequence (DNA): TGTGCCAGCAGAGGGGGAACGAATGAGCAGTTCTTC. Translating it yields CASRGGTNEQFF. This chain connects TRBV6-5 to TRBJ2-1; D perhaps matches TRBD1 (6 bases). V lost 6 bases, J lost 7 bases, and 10 bases lay in between. CDR3 length: 12 amino acids. Germline V gives CDR1 MNHEY, CDR2 SVGAGI.